Here is one T cell receptor (beta chain) with its context. This sample was included in a study of shared clonotypes between healthy human individuals. In germline, CDR1 is MNHNS, CDR2 SASEGT. V lost 4 bases and J lost 10; bases outside the gene matches: 7. There are 15 residues in the CDR3. Measured with immunoSEQ multiplex PCR; TCRdb has only the in-frame clones, and not every one. The table records over 2 million clones, over 85% of them present only once. The receptor was derived from a man younger than 35 in good health. Source material: naive CD4+ T cells sorted from blood. The subset denotes: CD45RA+ positively selected. V usage is TRBV6-1 and J usage is TRBJ2-1; TRBD2 matches 13 bases. As DNA, the CDR3 is TGTGCCAGCAGTGGAACTAGCGGGGGGGCCTCGGAGCAGTTCTTC. It is translated as CASSGTSGGASEQFF.